This passage covers 28 T cell receptor beta chains from one sample sequenced in a study of T cell changes during pregnancy in multiple sclerosis. The method was immunoSEQ multiplex PCR; TCRdb's version includes in-frame clones alone and lacks a portion of them. The profile shows tens of thousands of clones, approximately 91% of them singletons. The sequences come from CD4+ T cells from peripheral blood mononuclear cells, collected before pregnancy. These receptors came from a female donor with multiple sclerosis, enrolled in a pregnancy study.

The V call is TRBV6-5, the J call TRBJ2-2, with 7 nucleotides matching TRBD2. V shed 8 bases and J 6 bases; nucleotides not matched to a gene: 6. From germline, CDR1 is MNHEY and CDR2 SVGAGI. The CDR3 sequence is 13 residues long. The chain's CDR3 is CASSGGRAGELFF. The CDR3 coding sequence is TGTGCCAGCTCGGGGGGAAGGGCCGGGGAGCTGTTTTTT.

The V gene is TRBV5-4, the J gene TRBJ1-4, with TRBD1 identical over 8 bases. The CDR3 runs 14 residues. Trimming at V came to 3 bases and at J to 5 bases, leaving 3 bases not matched to a gene. Germline V gene data show CDR1 as SGHNT and CDR2 as YYREEE (reference sequence). The CDR3 DNA sequence: TGTGCCAGCAGCTACGACAGGGGAAATGAAAAACTGTTTTTT. Translated: CASSYDRGNEKLFF. The complete variable domain, with remaining parts taken from reference TRBV5-4 and TRBJ1-4, reads ETGVTQSPTHLIKTRGQQVTLRCSSQSGHNTVSWYQQALGQGPQFIFQYYREEENGRGNFPPRFSGLQFPNYSSELNVNALELDDSALYLCASSYDRGNEKLFFGSGTQLSVL.

The genes are TRBV18 and TRBJ2-7; D is unclear. V lost 2 bases, J lost 0 bases, and 8 bases lay in between. Germline lookup yields CDR1 KGHSH and CDR2 LQKENI. The CDR3 consists of 14 residues. The CDR3 spells CASSPNSLSYEQYF. The CDR3 DNA sequence: TGTGCCAGCTCACCAAACAGCCTCTCCTACGAGCAGTACTTC.

The rearrangement links TRBV7-8 to TRBJ1-6; TRBD1 agrees at 9 bases. Germline V gene sequence: CDR1 SGHVS, CDR2 FQNEAQ. The trim removed 5 bases at V and 8 bases at J, leaving 4 bases unmatched. This CDR3 has 14 residues. CDR3 bases: TGTGCCAGCAGCCCCGACAGGGGGTATTCACCCCTCCACTTT. It yields the protein CASSPDRGYSPLHF.

The rearrangement links TRBV19 to TRBJ1-2; D ambiguous. V was cut by 11 bases and J by 4 bases, with 14 bases left in between. The CDR3 spans 12 residues. The germline CDR1 and CDR2 sequences are LNHDA and SQIVND (reference sequence). CDR3 amino acids: CALQSTVYGYTF. As DNA, the CDR3 is TGTGCCTTACAATCAACAGTCTATGGCTACACCTTC.

This chain links TRBV9 with TRBJ1-3; D is undetermined. Trimming removed 0 bases from V and 0 bases from J, with 10 bases in between. CDR1 and CDR2 (germline): SGDLS, YYNGEE. This CDR3 is 16 amino acids long. The CDR3 protein is CASSVASASSGNTIYF. CDR3 DNA sequence: TGTGCCAGCAGCGTAGCTAGCGCAAGCTCTGGAAACACCATATATTTT.

The chain recombines TRBV9 with TRBJ1-3, with 7 nucleotides matching TRBD1. J was trimmed by 2 bases and V by 3 bases; bases with no gene match: 5. Germline V lookup: CDR1 SGDLS, CDR2 YYNGEE. This CDR3 is 15 amino acids long. The CDR3 sequence: CASSGVGQPGNTIYF. The CDR3 nucleotides are TGTGCCAGCAGCGGAGTGGGACAGCCTGGAAACACCATATATTTT.

The chain has TRBV7-8 and TRBJ2-3, with 13 positions matching TRBD2. This CDR3 comprises 17 residues. The V segment lost 5 bases and the J segment 5 bases; nucleotides outside the gene matches: 10. The germline CDR1 and CDR2 sequences are SGHVS and FQNEAQ. The CDR3 DNA reads TGTGCCAGCAGCCCATACACTAGCGGGGGGGCTGTAGATACGCAGTATTTT. The encoded protein is CASSPYTSGGAVDTQYF.

The chain combines TRBV9 with TRBJ2-3, with TRBD2 identical over 7 bases. CDR1 is SGDLS and CDR2 is YYNGEE in the germline V gene. V was pared by 6 bases and J by 4 bases, with 5 bases of the junction left unmatched. The CDR3 totals 13 residues. The CDR3 is CASNQRDPDTQYF. Here the CDR3 DNA reads TGTGCCAGCAACCAGCGGGACCCAGATACGCAGTATTTT.

This chain uses TRBV15 with TRBJ2-5, with D perhaps TRBD1 (6 bases). The CDR3 totals 14 residues. Germline V lookup: CDR1 LNHNV, CDR2 YYDKDF (reference sequence). Deletions cut 3 bases from V and 2 bases from J, with 10 bases between. The CDR3 nucleotides read TGTGCCACCAGCAGTTACAGGGCGCAAGAGACCCAGTACTTC. Its translation is CATSSYRAQETQYF.

The genes are TRBV18 and TRBJ2-3; 9 nucleotides match TRBD1. With V trimmed by 5 bases and J by 4 bases, 10 bases remained unmatched. This CDR3 contains 16 residues. In germline, CDR1 is KGHSH, CDR2 LQKENI. The CDR3 region has the DNA TGTGCCAGCTCATCTACACAGGGGGCGCATCCAGATACGCAGTATTTT. Translating gives CASSSTQGAHPDTQYF.

This clone appeared a single time. J is TRBJ2-5 and V is TRBV9, with 9 bases that match TRBD2. This CDR3 spans 15 amino acids. The junction had 4 bases not matched to a gene; V was cut back by 0 bases and J by 4 bases. Germline loops: CDR1 SGDLS, CDR2 YYNGEE. The CDR3 nucleotides are TGTGCCAGCAGCGTAGGCAGCGGGGGGCGAGAGACCCAGTACTTC. Its protein is CASSVGSGGRETQYF. Full variable domain (missing parts from reference TRBV9 and TRBJ2-5): DSGVTQTPKHLITATGQRVTLRCSPRSGDLSVYWYQQSLDQGLQFLIQYYNGEERAKGNILERFSAQQFPDLHSELNLSSLELGDSALYFCASSVGSGGRETQYFGPGTRLLVL.

This chain uses TRBV9 with TRBJ1-2, with 8 bases fitting TRBD1. Germline-derived CDR1 and CDR2 are SGDLS and YYNGEE. The CDR3 contains 13 residues. V was clipped by 3 bases and J by 7 bases; unmatched bases: 5. The CDR3 spells CASSGQGASGYTF. The CDR3 DNA reads as TGTGCCAGCAGCGGCCAGGGGGCGTCTGGCTACACCTTC.

V gene TRBV5-1 combines with J gene TRBJ1-4; D may be TRBD1 (5 bases). CDR1 and CDR2 from the germline V gene are SGHRS and YFSETQ. V shed 2 bases and J shed 8 bases, with 13 bases lying between them. This CDR3 comprises 14 residues. This CDR3 reads CASSFQGVGEKLFF. The CDR3 coding sequence is TGCGCCAGCAGCTTCCAGGGCGTAGGAGAAAAACTGTTTTTT. Based on the CDR3 plus reference TRBV5-1 and TRBJ1-4, the full variable domain is KAGVTQTPRYLIKTRGQQVTLSCSPISGHRSVSWYQQTPGQGLQFLFEYFSETQRNKGNFPGRFSGRQFSNSRSEMNVSTLELGDSALYLCASSFQGVGEKLFFGSGTQLSVL.

The CDR3 sequence: CASSYRGSGNTIYF. CDR3 nucleotide sequence: TGTGCCAGCAGTTACCGAGGTTCTGGAAACACCATATATTTT. The chain carries TRBV6-5 and TRBJ1-3; D is uncertain. The CDR3 is made up of 14 amino acids. Germline assignment: CDR1 MNHEY and CDR2 SVGAGI. V gave up 2 bases and J gave up 1 base, with 6 bases separating them.

A few counts support this clone. The rearrangement joins TRBV30 to TRBJ1-5; D possibly corresponds to TRBD1 (5 bases). Trimming pared 3 bases from V and 7 bases from J, leaving 10 bases between. Germline V gives CDR1 GTSNPN, CDR2 SVGIG (reference sequence). CDR3 length: 12 amino acids. CDR3 region: CAWSRAEQPQHF. The DNA for the CDR3 is TGTGCCTGGAGCAGGGCTGAACAGCCCCAGCATTTT.

A single count supports this clone. The rearrangement uses TRBV10-1 and TRBJ2-1; D unclear. CDR1 is WNHNN, CDR2 SYGVQD, per germline (reference sequence). With 5 bases removed from V and 5 bases from J, the gap between germline ends came to 16 bases. The CDR3 is made up of 15 amino acids. The CDR3 nucleotides are TGCGCCAGCAGTCCAGACAAGAGTGGGCACAATGAGCAGTTCTTC. This sequence encodes CASSPDKSGHNEQFF.

The chain employs TRBV7-2 and TRBJ1-6; unclear D gene. The CDR3 runs to 15 residues. V dropped 3 bases and J dropped 0 bases, with 6 bases sitting between them. CDR1 SGHTA and CDR2 FQGNSA come from the germline V gene. This CDR3 reads CASSLEISYNSPLHF. For the CDR3, the DNA is TGTGCCAGCAGCTTGGAGATCTCCTATAATTCACCCCTCCACTTT.

This chain uses TRBV11-2 with TRBJ2-7, with TRBD2 identical over 7 bases. CDR1 and CDR2 (germline): SGHAT, FQNNGV. V was pared by 2 bases and J by 5 bases, with 6 bases of the junction left unmatched. The length of the CDR3 is 14 residues. The CDR3 nucleotides read TGTGCCAGCAGCTTAACAGCGGGGATCAACGAGCAGTACTTC. Protein: CASSLTAGINEQYF.

This chain connects TRBV6-6 to TRBJ2-3, with D tentatively TRBD2 (5 bases). The CDR3 extends over 15 amino acids. With 4 bases removed from V and 3 bases from J, the gap between germline ends came to 14 bases. Germline V gene sequence: CDR1 MNHNY, CDR2 SVGAGI (reference sequence). The CDR3 nucleotides read TGTGCCAGCAGTTTCAATACCAGAGGGACAGATACGCAGTATTTT. Translation gives CASSFNTRGTDTQYF.

V and J are TRBV7-9 and TRBJ1-2; maybe TRBD1 (5 bases). V was pared by 4 bases and J by 7 bases, with 13 bases between. The CDR3 is 13 amino acids. Germline CDR1 and CDR2: SEHNR and FQNEAQ (reference sequence). The CDR3 sequence: CASSWGVTRGYTF. For the CDR3, the DNA is TGTGCCAGCAGCTGGGGGGTGACTCGTGGCTACACCTTC.

The DNA for the CDR3 is TGTGCCATCAGTGAGTCATCTGGGCCTGAAGGTAAACTGTTTTTT. Its protein is CAISESSGPEGKLFF. The chain joins TRBV10-3 to TRBJ1-4, with D unclear. Germline CDR1 reads ENHRY; CDR2 reads SYGVKD. The length of the CDR3 is 15 residues. The germline V and J ends were trimmed by 0 bases and 11 bases, with 16 bases remaining between them.

The V and J genes are TRBV6-5 and TRBJ2-4, with D tentatively TRBD1 (5 bases). Germline CDR1 and CDR2: MNHEY and SVGAGI. Trimming shortened V by 3 bases and J by 4 bases, and 7 bases separated the two germline ends. CDR3 length equals 13 residues. CDR3 region: CASSYRQKNIQYF. CDR3 in DNA: TGTGCCAGCAGTTATAGACAGAAAAACATTCAGTACTTC.

Here the CDR3 reads CASSQELALSYEQYF. As DNA, the CDR3 is TGCGCCAGCAGCCAAGAACTAGCTCTTTCCTACGAGCAGTACTTC. The rearrangement joins TRBV4-3 to TRBJ2-7, with D possibly being TRBD2 (6 bases). Deletions cut 0 bases from V and 1 base from J, with 10 bases between. This CDR3 comprises 15 residues. Germline V lookup: CDR1 LGHNA, CDR2 YSLEER.

This rearrangement joins TRBV19 to TRBJ1-5; D may be TRBD1 (6 bases). Trimming stripped 5 bases from V and 6 bases from J, with 14 bases between. This CDR3 comprises 14 residues. Looked up from germline, CDR1 is LNHDA and CDR2 is SQIVND (reference sequence). The CDR3 region is CASSQIGGGQPQHF. The CDR3 coding sequence is TGTGCCAGTAGTCAAATAGGGGGTGGTCAGCCCCAGCATTTT.

V usage is TRBV18 and J usage is TRBJ1-1, with 7 bases aligning to TRBD1. CDR1 and CDR2 from the germline V gene are KGHSH and LQKENI. V was clipped by 3 bases and J by 5 bases; unmatched bases: 9. This CDR3 spans 15 amino acids. CDR3 amino acids: CASSPQRQGVTEAFF. In nucleotides, the CDR3 is TGTGCCAGCTCACCCCAAAGACAGGGAGTGACTGAAGCTTTCTTT.

The chain has TRBV7-9 and TRBJ1-2, with 10 bases fitting TRBD1. Germline-derived CDR1 and CDR2 are SEHNR and FQNEAQ (reference sequence). This CDR3 has 15 residues. The V gene end was trimmed by 3 bases and the J gene end by 6 bases; junction bases not matched to a gene: 7. The CDR3 nucleotides are TGTGCCAGCAGCTTGGAGACAGGGGGCGCGCATGGCTACACCTTC. Its translation: CASSLETGGAHGYTF.

The J gene is TRBJ1-2, the V gene TRBV5-1; 8 positions agree with TRBD1. The junction had 5 bases not matched to a gene; V was cut back by 0 bases and J by 4 bases. CDR1 SGHRS and CDR2 YFSETQ come from the germline V gene. The CDR3 runs to 15 residues. In nucleotides, the CDR3 is TGCGCCAGCAGCTTGGAGACAGGGGCTTTCTATGGCTACACCTTC. This gives the protein CASSLETGAFYGYTF.